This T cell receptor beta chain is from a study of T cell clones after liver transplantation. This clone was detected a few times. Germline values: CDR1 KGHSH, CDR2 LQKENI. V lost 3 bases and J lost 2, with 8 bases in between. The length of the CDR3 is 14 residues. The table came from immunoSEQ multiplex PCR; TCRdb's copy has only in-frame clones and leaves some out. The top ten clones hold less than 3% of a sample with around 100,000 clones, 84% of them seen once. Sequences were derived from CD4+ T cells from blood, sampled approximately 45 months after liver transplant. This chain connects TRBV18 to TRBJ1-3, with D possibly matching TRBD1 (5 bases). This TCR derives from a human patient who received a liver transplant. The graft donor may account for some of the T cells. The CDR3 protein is CASSPGGAGNTIYF. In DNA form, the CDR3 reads TGTGCCAGCTCACCGGGAGGGGCTGGAAACACCATATATTTT.